In its sample, the clone carrying this TCR beta chain was seen many times. The sample belongs to a study of T-cell reconstitution after alpha-beta-depleted transplantation in children. The CDR3 length is 16 residues. Trimming took 6 bases from V and 5 from J; bases not matched to a gene: 7. Unique molecular identifiers featured in how the TCRbeta library was prepared. TCRdb used MiXCR to reprocess the PCR reads, holding one entry per CDR3 protein. The sample records under 350,000 distinct CDR3 sequences, 9.9% being singletons. The source is a human donor who donated a stem cell graft to a child with SCID. The specimen comprised PBMCs from the stem cell graft donor, sampled from the stem cell graft. The chain recombines TRBV12-3 or TRBV12-4 with TRBJ2-1, with 13 bases fitting TRBD2. This CDR3 is CASRLTSGGSHNEQFF. The CDR3 nucleotides are TGTGCCAGCAGACTGACTAGCGGGGGGTCTCACAATGAGCAGTTCTTC.